One and the same sample provided the 10 T cell receptor beta chains below, sequenced in a study of cytomegalovirus exposure and HLA in healthy donors. Data came from immunoSEQ multiplex PCR; TCRdb stores just in-frame clones and leaves some out. This sample carries about 260,000 clones, roughly 88% of them seen once, and the ten largest clones take approximately 3%. The sequencing sample was made of PBMCs. These receptor sequences come from a woman in her twenties or thirties in good health and CMV-seronegative.

The J gene is TRBJ1-1, the V gene TRBV29-1, with D maybe TRBD1 (6 bases). Deletions cut 7 bases from V and 1 base from J, with 13 bases between. Germline lookup yields CDR1 SQVTM and CDR2 ANQGSEA. The CDR3 totals 13 residues. CDR3 DNA sequence: TGCAGCGCCGAGGGGGGGCGGAACACTGAAGCTTTCTTT. It encodes CSAEGGRNTEAFF.

With respect to this clone: Additional DNA sequences in this sample encode the identical CDR3. V gene TRBV4-3 combines with J gene TRBJ2-7, with 11 nucleotides matching TRBD1. The CDR3 loop spans 15 amino acids. V shed 1 base and J 4 bases; nucleotides not matched to a gene: 3. Germline lookup yields CDR1 LGHNA and CDR2 YSLEER. The CDR3 reads CASSQGTGGGYEQYF. As DNA, the CDR3 is TGCGCCAGCAGCCAAGGGACAGGGGGCGGGTACGAGCAGTACTTC.

The chain is built from TRBV28 and TRBJ2-7; weak D call: TRBD2 (6 bases). The CDR3 consists of 14 residues. CDR1 and CDR2 (germline): MDHEN, SYDVKM. Trimming cost V 6 bases and J 6 bases, with 18 bases left between them. DNA of the CDR3: TGTGCCAGCAGACCTCGGGACTCCCTCCCCGAGCAGTACTTC. It specifies CASRPRDSLPEQYF.

The chain couples TRBV6-1 to TRBJ2-4, with D possibly being TRBD2 (6 bases). Per the germline V gene, CDR1 is MNHNS and CDR2 is SASEGT. Trimming took off 4 bases at V and 8 bases at J, with 15 bases between the two ends. The CDR3 covers 14 residues. CDR3: CASSVRTTGDIQYF. DNA for the CDR3: TGTGCCAGCAGTGTTCGGACTACGGGGGACATTCAGTACTTC.

The genes are TRBV27 and TRBJ2-1, with D perhaps matching TRBD1 (5 bases). The CDR3 length is 17 residues. The ends were cut back, 1 base at V and 0 bases at J, with 13 bases in the middle. Germline CDR1 is MNHEY and CDR2 is SMNVEV (reference sequence). DNA of the CDR3: TGTGCCAGCAGTTTATTTACAGGCAGAAGCTCCTACAATGAGCAGTTCTTC. It codes for CASSLFTGRSSYNEQFF.

For this clone: Within the sample, other DNA sequences also encode this same CDR3. The chain carries TRBV30 and TRBJ2-7; no definite D call. The CDR3 sequence is 11 residues long. V lost 1 base, J lost 0 bases, and 1 base lay in between. CDR1 is GTSNPN and CDR2 is SVGIG in the germline V gene (reference sequence). The CDR3 here is CAWSDSYEQYF. CDR3 nucleotide sequence: TGTGCCTGGAGTGACTCCTACGAGCAGTACTTC.

This clone appeared once. The V and J genes are TRBV25-1 and TRBJ2-5; the D is unclear. The CDR3 runs to 14 residues. Trimming removed 4 bases at V and 6 bases at J, with 15 bases between. The germline CDR1 and CDR2 sequences are MGHDK and SYGVNS. CDR3 DNA: TGTGCCAGCAGTGGGCGCATCGCGGAAAAGACCCAGTACTTC. This translates into CASSGRIAEKTQYF.

The chain employs TRBV28 and TRBJ1-2, with D possibly being TRBD1 (6 bases). From germline, CDR1 is MDHEN and CDR2 SYDVKM. The CDR3 sequence is 14 residues long. V was trimmed by 7 bases and J by 2 bases, leaving 14 bases between them. Here the CDR3 reads CASTTGQRNYGYTF. As DNA, the CDR3 is TGTGCCAGCACTACGGGACAACGAAACTATGGCTACACCTTC.

The chain employs TRBV4-1 and TRBJ2-7, with 8 bases fitting TRBD1. The CDR3 extends over 15 amino acids. The J segment lost 4 bases and the V segment lost 5 bases, leaving 10 bases of the junction unmatched. Per germline, CDR1 MGHRA and CDR2 YSYEKL. The CDR3 bases are TGCGCCAGCAGCACCGACAGGGGTCTCATTTACGAGCAGTACTTC. The encoded protein is CASSTDRGLIYEQYF.

This sequence joins TRBV27 and TRBJ2-4; 10 bases align to TRBD2. The junction had 5 bases not matched to a gene; V was cut back by 6 bases and J by 0 bases. This CDR3 is built from 16 residues. Per the germline V gene, CDR1 is MNHEY and CDR2 is SMNVEV (reference sequence). Here the CDR3 reads CASRQLAGLAKNIQYF. For the CDR3, the DNA is TGTGCCAGCAGGCAACTAGCGGGGCTAGCCAAAAACATTCAGTACTTC.